This T cell receptor beta chain is drawn from a study of tumor and adjacent non-tumor tissue in lung cancer. Study as a whole: Aged about 31 to 80 years, patients included nine to ten men and several women with stage I to III disease. Each sample yielded some 4 million productive TCRbeta reads on average. General observations from the study: Tumor repertoires had a smaller top 100 clone share than normal lung. Higher tumor TCR diversity was associated with shorter survival.

Three rounds of nested PCR, following a modified ARM-PCR protocol, produced the TCRbeta library. TCRdb analysed the multiplex PCR reads with MiXCR anew, one entry per CDR3 protein. The table shows about 120,000 distinct CDR3 sequences, with approximately 71% occurring only once. The CDR3 runs 14 residues. Trimming cost V 4 bases and J 10 bases; bases outside gene matches: 8. Germline V CDR1 and CDR2: KGHDR, SFDVKD. RNA was extracted from bulk tissue without any cell sorting. In this sample, this clonotype turned up once. Its specificity is not known. The sequenced material came from lung tumor tissue. The chain joins TRBV24-1 to TRBJ1-1; 10 bases are shared with TRBD1. The clonotype was recovered from a man aged 30-40 years with non-small cell lung cancer. The CDR3 nucleotides are TGTGCCACCAGTGACCCCGGACAGGGGGTTGCAGCTTTCTTT. Translating gives CATSDPGQGVAAFF.